Below, 24 T cell receptor beta chains from the same sample are listed, as sequenced in a study of blood T cell repertoires in COVID-19. Only in-frame clones appear in the TCRdb table, and some are missing; sequencing was by immunoSEQ multiplex PCR. Counted here are around 150,000 clones, approximately 83% occurring once; the ten biggest clones make up 9.1%. Sequencing was performed on peripheral blood. The receptors stem from a woman aged 80 or over with active or convalescent COVID-19.

The rearrangement joins TRBV11-2 to TRBJ2-7, with TRBD1 matching 7 bases. Germline CDR1 reads SGHAT; CDR2 reads FQNNGV. The CDR3 runs to 13 residues. Losses at the gene ends were 0 bases for V and 6 bases for J; bases not matched to a gene: 2. The CDR3 region has the DNA TGTGCCAGCAGCTTAGAGGACAGGAGCGAGCAGTACTTC. Protein: CASSLEDRSEQYF.

The chain uses TRBV9 and TRBJ1-1; no clear D. This CDR3 has 13 amino acids. The ends were cut back, 3 bases at V and 1 base at J, with 7 bases in the middle. The germline V gene has CDR1 SGDLS and CDR2 YYNGEE. CDR3 sequence (DNA): TGTGCCAGCAGCGGGCCGGGGAACACTGAAGCTTTCTTT. This codes for CASSGPGNTEAFF.

The V and J genes are TRBV15 and TRBJ1-5, with D perhaps TRBD1 (5 bases). The V end lost 1 base, the J end lost 0 bases, and 16 bases lay between the germline ends. The CDR3 is 18 residues long. Germline CDR1 and CDR2: LNHNV and YYDKDF (reference sequence). The CDR3, as DNA: TGTGCCACCAGCAGAGCTCCGGGGGTGAGGCATAGCAATCAGCCCCAGCATTTT. It is translated as CATSRAPGVRHSNQPQHF.

A remark on this clone: This CDR3 is also generated by other DNA sequences in the sample. This chain links TRBV12-3 or TRBV12-4 with TRBJ1-2, with 9 bases aligning to TRBD1. V gave up 3 bases and J gave up 7 bases; unmatched junction bases: 3. This CDR3 is 13 amino acids long. The CDR3: CASSLGQGLGYTF. CDR3 DNA sequence: TGTGCCAGCAGTTTGGGACAGGGACTTGGCTACACCTTC.

This chain uses TRBV5-1 with TRBJ2-3; D not certain. Trimming took 0 bases from V and 1 from J, leaving 6 bases between them. The CDR3 is made up of 14 amino acids. CDR1 SGHRS and CDR2 YFSETQ come from the germline V gene. As DNA, the CDR3 is TGCGCCAGCAGCTTGGCCATCCGCACAGATACGCAGTATTTT. This codes for CASSLAIRTDTQYF.

The V call is TRBV30, the J call TRBJ1-1; 7 bases map to TRBD1. CDR3 length equals 17 residues. The junction had 15 bases not matched to a gene; V was cut back by 2 bases and J by 3 bases. Germline lookup yields CDR1 GTSNPN and CDR2 SVGIG (reference sequence). The CDR3 DNA is TGTGCCTGGAGTTCCGCTCGGTCAGGGGGATCGGACACTGAAGCTTTCTTT. This sequence encodes CAWSSARSGGSDTEAFF.

The chain combines TRBV11-2 with TRBJ1-3; TRBD1 might be the D (5 bases). The CDR3 is made up of 14 amino acids. Germline values: CDR1 SGHAT, CDR2 FQNNGV. Deletions cut 6 bases from V and 8 bases from J, with 17 bases between. The CDR3 region has the DNA TGTGCCAGCAGGAGACCGGGGGGTCGAGACACCATATATTTT. Protein product: CASRRPGGRDTIYF.

This chain joins TRBV7-2 and TRBJ1-2; 9 nucleotides line up with TRBD1. Germline values: CDR1 SGHTA, CDR2 FQGNSA. The CDR3 totals 14 residues. Trimming took 4 bases from V and 3 from J; bases not matched to a gene: 3. The CDR3 DNA sequence: TGTGCCAGCAGCTCACAGGGGGCGGACTATGGCTACACCTTC. This translates into CASSSQGADYGYTF.

This sequence joins TRBV12-3 or TRBV12-4 and TRBJ2-7, with D hard to call. The CDR3 extends over 12 amino acids. V lost 0 bases, J lost 4 bases, and 4 bases lay in between. The CDR3 loop reads CASSLARYEQYF. The CDR3 nucleotides are TGTGCCAGCAGTTTAGCCAGATACGAGCAGTACTTC.

This clone has ten or more counts. The chain employs TRBV4-3 and TRBJ2-3, with no clear D. V was pared by 4 bases and J by 6 bases, with 20 bases between. This CDR3 comprises 16 residues. CDR1 is LGHNA and CDR2 is YSLEER in the germline V gene. CDR3 in DNA: TGCGCCAGCAGCCCCGAACGTACTTCCTCCGGGGATACGCAGTATTTT. Encoded protein: CASSPERTSSGDTQYF.

The chain couples TRBV19 to TRBJ2-1; a weak D match, TRBD2 (5 bases). This CDR3 is built from 13 residues. V was shortened by 4 bases and J by 9 bases, with 13 bases between the two germline ends. Germline V CDR1 and CDR2: LNHDA, SQIVND (reference sequence). The DNA for the CDR3 is TGTGCCAGTAGTAGCGTCGTAGCGAGTGAGCAGTTCTTC. It translates to CASSSVVASEQFF.

A single count supports this clone. CDR3 sequence: CASSLQGGNTIYF. The DNA for the CDR3 is TGTGCCAGCAGCCTACAGGGAGGAAACACCATATATTTT. This rearrangement joins TRBV7-3 to TRBJ1-3; the D gene is possibly TRBD1 (6 bases). V was pared by 5 bases and J by 4 bases, with 9 bases between. The germline V gene encodes CDR1 SGHTA and CDR2 FQGTGA. This CDR3 spans 13 amino acids.

The chain carries TRBV4-1 and TRBJ1-3, with D hard to call. The germline V and J ends were trimmed by 1 base and 0 bases, with 7 bases remaining between them. Germline-derived CDR1 and CDR2 are MGHRA and YSYEKL. The CDR3 contains 15 residues. This CDR3 is CASSQAPSSGNTIYF. In DNA, the CDR3 is TGCGCCAGCAGCCAAGCTCCTTCCTCTGGAAACACCATATATTTT.

The chain combines TRBV28 with TRBJ2-1; D gene ambiguous. The germline V gene encodes CDR1 MDHEN and CDR2 SYDVKM. The CDR3 contains 14 residues. Trimming stripped 6 bases from V and 2 bases from J, with 11 bases between. CDR3 amino acids: CASRSGPPYNEQFF. The DNA of the CDR3 is TGTGCCAGCAGAAGTGGGCCCCCCTACAATGAGCAGTTCTTC.

V is TRBV18 and J is TRBJ2-7, with 7 bases identical to TRBD1. CDR1 and CDR2 from the germline V gene are KGHSH and LQKENI. The CDR3 consists of 15 residues. V shed 4 bases, J shed 5 bases, and the junction held 11 bases outside the gene matches. CDR3 in DNA: TGTGCCAGCTCACAGCTCGGGACAGTAACCGACGAGCAGTACTTC. This translates into CASSQLGTVTDEQYF.

The chain links TRBV5-5 to TRBJ1-6, with D tentatively TRBD1 (5 bases). CDR1 is SGHKS and CDR2 is YYEKEE in the germline V gene (reference sequence). The CDR3 totals 17 residues. V was shortened by 0 bases and J by 0 bases, with 10 bases between the two germline ends. The DNA for the CDR3 is TGTGCCAGCAGCTTGGGGTGGGGGGTCTCCTATAATTCACCCCTCCACTTT. Encoded protein: CASSLGWGVSYNSPLHF.

This chain joins TRBV6-2 or TRBV6-3 and TRBJ2-1; D might be TRBD2 (6 bases). The V end was cut by 0 bases, the J end by 2 bases, with 8 bases between. The germline V gene has CDR1 MNHEY and CDR2 SVGEGT. The CDR3 runs 15 residues. The CDR3 sequence: CASSYSSGPYNEQFF. The CDR3, as DNA: TGTGCCAGCAGTTACTCTAGCGGACCCTACAATGAGCAGTTCTTC.

The chain carries TRBV5-1 and TRBJ1-1, with TRBD1 matching 12 bases. Trimming took 7 bases from V and 5 from J; bases not matched to a gene: 15. CDR1 is SGHRS, CDR2 YFSETQ, per germline. CDR3 length: 17 amino acids. CDR3 in amino acids: CASGPGGTGGSKTEAFF. The CDR3 nucleotides are TGCGCCAGCGGACCTGGAGGGACAGGGGGCTCGAAGACTGAAGCTTTCTTT.

The sample holds one count of this clone. The gene calls are TRBV27 and TRBJ2-1; TRBD2 matches 10 bases. V shed 6 bases, J shed 9 bases, and the junction held 11 bases outside the gene matches. Germline V CDR1 and CDR2: MNHEY, SMNVEV (reference sequence). CDR3 length: 15 residues. The CDR3 DNA reads TGTGCCAGCAGCATACCTAGCGGGGGCGTCATTGAGCAGTTCTTC. Translating gives CASSIPSGGVIEQFF.

The V gene is TRBV6-5, the J gene TRBJ2-3; weak D call: TRBD2 (6 bases). The V end was cut by 8 bases, the J end by 5 bases, with 14 bases between. The CDR3 covers 13 residues. Germline CDR1 is MNHEY and CDR2 is SVGAGI. CDR3 residues: CASGQGLQDTQYF. CDR3 in DNA: TGTGCCAGCGGGCAGGGACTCCAAGATACGCAGTATTTT.

The chain has TRBV5-1 and TRBJ2-6; D is ambiguous. Per germline, CDR1 SGHRS and CDR2 YFSETQ. The CDR3 extends over 16 amino acids. Trimming shortened V by 0 bases and J by 0 bases, and 7 bases separated the two germline ends. In nucleotides, the CDR3 is TGCGCCAGCAGCTTGGCAGATTTCTCTGGGGCCAACGTCCTGACTTTC. It yields the protein CASSLADFSGANVLTF.

This chain links TRBV24-1 with TRBJ2-2, with D maybe TRBD2 (6 bases). This CDR3 region has 15 residues. V lost 5 bases and J lost 0, with 9 bases in between. Germline assignment: CDR1 KGHDR and CDR2 SFDVKD. The CDR3, as DNA: TGTGCCACCAGTGGGACTACTCCGAACACCGGGGAGCTGTTTTTT. Its protein product is CATSGTTPNTGELFF.

The gene calls are TRBV7-2 and TRBJ2-7, with 16 bases aligning to TRBD2. CDR1 and CDR2 (germline): SGHTA, FQGNSA. The CDR3 loop spans 14 amino acids. V shed 5 bases and J 7 bases; nucleotides not matched to a gene: 2. The CDR3 sequence is CASSLGLAGGEQYF. In nucleotides, the CDR3 is TGTGCCAGCAGCCTGGGACTAGCGGGAGGGGAGCAGTACTTC.

The DNA for the CDR3 is TGCGCCAGCAGCCAAGACTGGACAGGGAAAGAGACCCAGTACTTC. Translation: CASSQDWTGKETQYF. The chain recombines TRBV4-3 with TRBJ2-5, with 8 nucleotides matching TRBD1. The CDR3 runs 15 residues. Germline V CDR1 and CDR2: LGHNA, YSLEER. The junction had 3 bases not matched to a gene; V was cut back by 0 bases and J by 3 bases.